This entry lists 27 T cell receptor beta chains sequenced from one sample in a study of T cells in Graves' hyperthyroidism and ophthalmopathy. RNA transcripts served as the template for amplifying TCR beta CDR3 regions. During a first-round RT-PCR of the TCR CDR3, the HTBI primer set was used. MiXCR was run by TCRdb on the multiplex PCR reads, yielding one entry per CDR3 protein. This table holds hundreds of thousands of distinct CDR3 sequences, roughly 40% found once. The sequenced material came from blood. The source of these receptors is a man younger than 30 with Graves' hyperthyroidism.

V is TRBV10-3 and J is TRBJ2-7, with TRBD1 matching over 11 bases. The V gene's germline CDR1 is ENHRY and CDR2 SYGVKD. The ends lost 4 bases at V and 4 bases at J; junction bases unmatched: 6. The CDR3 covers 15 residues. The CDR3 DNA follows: TGTGCCATCAGTGGTCCGGGACAGGGGGTTTACGAGCAGTACTTC. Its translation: CAISGPGQGVYEQYF.

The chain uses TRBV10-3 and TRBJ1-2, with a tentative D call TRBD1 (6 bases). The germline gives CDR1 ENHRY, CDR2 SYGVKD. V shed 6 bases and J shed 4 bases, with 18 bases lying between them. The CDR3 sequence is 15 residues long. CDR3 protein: CAISPMDGGIYGYTF. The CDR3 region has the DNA TGTGCCATCAGCCCGATGGATGGGGGCATCTATGGCTACACCTTC.

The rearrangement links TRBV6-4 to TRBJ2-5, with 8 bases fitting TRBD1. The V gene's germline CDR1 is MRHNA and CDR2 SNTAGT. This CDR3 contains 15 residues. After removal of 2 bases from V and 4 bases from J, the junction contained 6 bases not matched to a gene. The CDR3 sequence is CASSDGQGAGETQYF. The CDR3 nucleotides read TGTGCCAGCAGTGACGGTCAGGGGGCTGGAGAGACCCAGTACTTC.

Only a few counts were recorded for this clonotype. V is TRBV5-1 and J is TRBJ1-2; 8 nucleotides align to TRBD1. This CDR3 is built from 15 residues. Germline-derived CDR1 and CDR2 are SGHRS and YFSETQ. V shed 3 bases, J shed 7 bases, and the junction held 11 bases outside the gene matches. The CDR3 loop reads CASSSRTGNGGGYTF. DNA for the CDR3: TGCGCCAGCAGCTCCAGGACAGGGAATGGCGGTGGCTACACCTTC.

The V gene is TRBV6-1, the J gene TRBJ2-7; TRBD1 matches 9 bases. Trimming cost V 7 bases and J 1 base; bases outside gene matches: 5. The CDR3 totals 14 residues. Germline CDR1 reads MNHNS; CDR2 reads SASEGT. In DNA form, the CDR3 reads TGTGCCAGCAACCGGGACAGGGTTTCCTACGAGCAGTACTTC. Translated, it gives CASNRDRVSYEQYF.

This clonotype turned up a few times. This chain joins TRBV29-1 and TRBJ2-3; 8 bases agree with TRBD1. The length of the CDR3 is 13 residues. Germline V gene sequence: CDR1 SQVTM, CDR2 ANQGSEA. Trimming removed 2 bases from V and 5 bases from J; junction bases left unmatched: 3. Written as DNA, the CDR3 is TGCAGCGTTGAACAGGGGGCGCGAGATACGCAGTATTTT. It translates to CSVEQGARDTQYF.

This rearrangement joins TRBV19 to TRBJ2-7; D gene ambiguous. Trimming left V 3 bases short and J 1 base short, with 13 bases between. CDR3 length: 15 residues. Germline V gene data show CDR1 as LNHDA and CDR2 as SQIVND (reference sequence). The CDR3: CASSINPSGSYEQYF. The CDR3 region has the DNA TGTGCCAGTAGTATCAACCCGTCGGGTTCCTACGAGCAGTACTTC. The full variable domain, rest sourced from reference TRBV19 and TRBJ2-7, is DGGITQSPKYLFRKEGQNVTLSCEQNLNHDAMYWYRQDPGQGLRLIYYSQIVNDFQKGDIAEGYSVSREKKESFPLTVTSAQKNPTAFYLCASSINPSGSYEQYFGPGTRLTVT.

For the CDR3, the DNA is TGTGCCAGTAGGTCCCGGGACAGGGATAAAGTTGAAGCTTTCTTT. Translation: CASRSRDRDKVEAFF. The V gene is TRBV19, the J gene TRBJ1-1, with TRBD1 matching over 9 bases. The CDR3 is made up of 15 amino acids. After removal of 6 bases from V and 7 bases from J, the junction contained 12 bases not matched to a gene. From germline, CDR1 is LNHDA and CDR2 SQIVND (reference sequence). Full variable domain (missing parts from reference TRBV19 and TRBJ1-1): DGGITQSPKYLFRKEGQNVTLSCEQNLNHDAMYWYRQDPGQGLRLIYYSQIVNDFQKGDIAEGYSVSREKKESFPLTVTSAQKNPTAFYLCASRSRDRDKVEAFFGQGTRLTVV.

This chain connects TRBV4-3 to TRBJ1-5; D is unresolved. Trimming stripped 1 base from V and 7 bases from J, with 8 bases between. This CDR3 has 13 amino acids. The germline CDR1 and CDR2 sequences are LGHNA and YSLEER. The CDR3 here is CASSQVRSQPQHF. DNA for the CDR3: TGCGCCAGCAGCCAAGTCAGGTCCCAGCCCCAGCATTTT.

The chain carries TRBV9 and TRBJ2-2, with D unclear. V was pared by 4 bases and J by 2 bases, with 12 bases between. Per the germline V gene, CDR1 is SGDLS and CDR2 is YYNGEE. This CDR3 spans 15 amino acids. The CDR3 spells CASSLSSANTGELFF. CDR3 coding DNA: TGTGCCAGCAGCTTGTCTTCAGCTAACACCGGGGAGCTGTTTTTT.

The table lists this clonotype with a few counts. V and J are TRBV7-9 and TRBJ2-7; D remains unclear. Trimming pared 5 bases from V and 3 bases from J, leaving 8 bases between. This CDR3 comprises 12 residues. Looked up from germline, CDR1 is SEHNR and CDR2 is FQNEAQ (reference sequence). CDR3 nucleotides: TGTGCCAGCAGCGTATCTTTCTACGAGCAGTACTTC. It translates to CASSVSFYEQYF.

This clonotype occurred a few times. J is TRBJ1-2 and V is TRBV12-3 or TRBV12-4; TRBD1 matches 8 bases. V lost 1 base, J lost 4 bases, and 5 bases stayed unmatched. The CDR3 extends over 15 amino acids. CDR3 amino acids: CASSLVRTGIYGYTF. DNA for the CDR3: TGTGCCAGCAGTTTAGTGAGGACAGGGATCTATGGCTACACCTTC.

The CDR3 reads CASTLDRNNYGYTF. The DNA of the CDR3 is TGTGCCAGCACCCTGGACAGAAATAACTATGGCTACACCTTC. The gene calls are TRBV7-9 and TRBJ1-2; tentative D call: TRBD1 (6 bases). V was shortened by 7 bases and J by 1 base, with 13 bases between the two germline ends. Per the germline V gene, CDR1 is SEHNR and CDR2 is FQNEAQ (reference sequence). This CDR3 spans 14 amino acids.

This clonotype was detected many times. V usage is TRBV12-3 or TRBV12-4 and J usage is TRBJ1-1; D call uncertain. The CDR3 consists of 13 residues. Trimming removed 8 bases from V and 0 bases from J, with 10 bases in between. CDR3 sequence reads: CASGTYMNTEAFF. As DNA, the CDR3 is TGTGCCAGCGGCACCTACATGAACACTGAAGCTTTCTTT.

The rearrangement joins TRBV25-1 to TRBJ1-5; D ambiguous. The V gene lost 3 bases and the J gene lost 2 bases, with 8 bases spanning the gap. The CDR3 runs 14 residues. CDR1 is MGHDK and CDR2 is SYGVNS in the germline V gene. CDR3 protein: CASSDGPGNQPQHF. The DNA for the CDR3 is TGTGCCAGCAGTGATGGGCCTGGCAATCAGCCCCAGCATTTT.

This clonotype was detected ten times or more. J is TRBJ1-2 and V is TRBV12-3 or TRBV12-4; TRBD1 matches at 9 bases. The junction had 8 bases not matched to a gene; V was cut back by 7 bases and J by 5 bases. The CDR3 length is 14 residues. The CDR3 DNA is TGTGCCAGCAATCGTGGGACAGGGCCTTATGGCTACACCTTC. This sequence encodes CASNRGTGPYGYTF.

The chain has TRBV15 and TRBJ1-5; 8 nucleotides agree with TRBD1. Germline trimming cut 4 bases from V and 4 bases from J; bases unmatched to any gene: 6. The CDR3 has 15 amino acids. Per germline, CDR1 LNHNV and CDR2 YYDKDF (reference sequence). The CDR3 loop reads CATSTTDRVNQPQHF. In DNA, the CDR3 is TGTGCCACCAGCACCACGGACAGGGTGAATCAGCCCCAGCATTTT.

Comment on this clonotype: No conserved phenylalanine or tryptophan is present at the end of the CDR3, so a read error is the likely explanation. CDR3 protein: CAISESGVGAQQYS. In nucleotides, the CDR3 is TGTGCCATTAGTGAGTCGGGTGTTGGGGCACAGCAGTACTCC. V usage is TRBV10-3 and J usage is TRBJ2-7, with D possibly matching TRBD1 (5 bases). Germline loops: CDR1 ENHRY, CDR2 SYGVKD. The CDR3 consists of 14 residues.

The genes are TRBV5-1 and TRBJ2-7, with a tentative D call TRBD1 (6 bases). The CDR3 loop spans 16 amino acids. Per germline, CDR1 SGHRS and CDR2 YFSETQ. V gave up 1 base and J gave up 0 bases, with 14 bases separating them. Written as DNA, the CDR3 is TGCGCCAGCAGCTTGTTGGGGACACTGAGCTCCTACGAGCAGTACTTC. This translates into CASSLLGTLSSYEQYF. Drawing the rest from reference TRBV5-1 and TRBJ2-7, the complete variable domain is KAGVTQTPRYLIKTRGQQVTLSCSPISGHRSVSWYQQTPGQGLQFLFEYFSETQRNKGNFPGRFSGRQFSNSRSEMNVSTLELGDSALYLCASSLLGTLSSYEQYFGPGTRLTVT.

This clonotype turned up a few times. The CDR3 region has the DNA TGCGCCAGCAGCCTTTTGGACAGGGGAGGGGAGACCCAGTACTTC. Translation: CASSLLDRGGETQYF. V is TRBV4-3 and J is TRBJ2-5, with 9 bases identical to TRBD1. This CDR3 contains 15 residues. The germline gives CDR1 LGHNA, CDR2 YSLEER. V dropped 4 bases and J dropped 5; count of bases not matched to a gene: 8.

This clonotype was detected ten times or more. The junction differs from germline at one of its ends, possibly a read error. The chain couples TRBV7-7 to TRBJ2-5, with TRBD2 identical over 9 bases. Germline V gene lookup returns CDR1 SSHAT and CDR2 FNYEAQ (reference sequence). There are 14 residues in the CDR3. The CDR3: CASSLIAGEETQYF. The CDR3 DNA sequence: TGTGCTAGCAGCTTAATAGCGGGGGAGGAGACCCAGTACTTC. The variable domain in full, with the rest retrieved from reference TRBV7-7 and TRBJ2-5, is GAGVSQSPRYKVTKRGQDVTLRCDPISSHATLYWYQQALGQGPEFLTYFNYEAQPDKSGLPSDRFSAERPEGSISTLTIQRTEQRDSAMYRCASSLIAGEETQYFGPGTRLLVL.

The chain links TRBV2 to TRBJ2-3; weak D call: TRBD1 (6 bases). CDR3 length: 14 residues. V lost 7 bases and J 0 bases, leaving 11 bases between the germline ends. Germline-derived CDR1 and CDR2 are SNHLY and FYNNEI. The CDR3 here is CASTPGHSTDTQYF. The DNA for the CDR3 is TGTGCCAGCACCCCGGGACACAGCACAGATACGCAGTATTTT.

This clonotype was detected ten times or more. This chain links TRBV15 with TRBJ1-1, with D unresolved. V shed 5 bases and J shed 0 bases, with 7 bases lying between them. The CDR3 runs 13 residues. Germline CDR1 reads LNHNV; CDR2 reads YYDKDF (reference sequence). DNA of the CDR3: TGTGCCACCAGCCCAGTCATGAACACTGAAGCTTTCTTT. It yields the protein CATSPVMNTEAFF.

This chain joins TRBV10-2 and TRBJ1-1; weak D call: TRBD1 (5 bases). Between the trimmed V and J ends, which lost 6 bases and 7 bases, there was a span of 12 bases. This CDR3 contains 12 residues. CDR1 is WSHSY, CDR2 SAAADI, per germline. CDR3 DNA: TGCGCCAGCAGGGGGACGGGAAATGAAGCTTTCTTT. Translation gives CASRGTGNEAFF.

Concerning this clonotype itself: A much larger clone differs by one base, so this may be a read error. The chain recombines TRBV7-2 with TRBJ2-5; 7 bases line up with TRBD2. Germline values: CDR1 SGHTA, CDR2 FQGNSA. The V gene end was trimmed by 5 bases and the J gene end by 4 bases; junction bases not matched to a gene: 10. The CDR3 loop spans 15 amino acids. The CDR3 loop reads CASSLAAGNSETQYF. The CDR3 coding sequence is TGTGCCAGCAGCCTGGCAGCGGGGAACTCAGAGACCCAGTACTTC.

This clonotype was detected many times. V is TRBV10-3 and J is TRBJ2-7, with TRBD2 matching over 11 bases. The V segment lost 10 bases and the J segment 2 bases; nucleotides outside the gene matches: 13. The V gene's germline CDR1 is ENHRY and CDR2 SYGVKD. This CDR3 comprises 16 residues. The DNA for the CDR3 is TGTGCCACCGAAAGTCGTAGCGGGAGGGTCGCCTACGAGCAGTACTTC. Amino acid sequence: CATESRSGRVAYEQYF.

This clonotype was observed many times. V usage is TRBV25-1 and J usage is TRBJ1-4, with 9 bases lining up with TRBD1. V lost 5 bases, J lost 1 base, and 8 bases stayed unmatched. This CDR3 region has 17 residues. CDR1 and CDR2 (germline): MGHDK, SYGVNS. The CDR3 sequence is CASSWGQGWETNEKLFF. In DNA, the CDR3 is TGTGCCAGCAGTTGGGGACAGGGATGGGAAACTAATGAAAAACTGTTTTTT.